One and the same sample provided the 4 T cell receptor beta chains below, sequenced in a study of post-analysis software for immune sequencing data. Study-level points and caveats: A few TRBV segments appeared more often in patients than in controls, and TRBV5-6, TRBV5-1 and TRBV20-1 were among these.

These receptors are not linked to any known antigen. Incorporated into the TCR beta cDNA libraries were unique molecular identifiers, which served to reduce PCR and sequencing biases. TCRdb re-analysed the PCR reads in MiXCR, keeping a single row per CDR3 protein. The sample carries 350,000 to 450,000 distinct CDR3 sequences, about a third recorded once. The sequenced sample was blood. All receptors derive from a girl under 18 with multiple sclerosis.

Here the CDR3 reads CASSTAGGTDGYTF. The CDR3 DNA reads TGTGCCAGCAGCACAGCGGGGGGTACGGATGGCTACACCTTC. The J gene is TRBJ1-2, the V gene TRBV12-3 or TRBV12-4; D possibly corresponds to TRBD1 (5 bases). The CDR3 extends over 14 amino acids. The V and J ends lost 6 bases and 6 bases respectively, with 17 bases between them.

A remark on this clonotype: An end of the junction differs from the germline gene, which may be a read error. The gene calls are TRBV29-1 and TRBJ2-5, with D maybe TRBD2 (5 bases). The CDR3 is 13 residues long. Per the germline V gene, CDR1 is SQVTM and CDR2 is ANQGSEA. CDR3 amino acids: CSVRSLAEETQYF. CDR3 nucleotides: TGTAGCGTTCGGAGTTTGGCAGAAGAGACCCAGTACTTC.

CDR3 sequence reads: CASSESGGTEAFF. Here the CDR3 DNA reads TGTGCCAGCAGTGAATCAGGAGGCACTGAAGCTTTCTTT. V usage is TRBV25-1 and J usage is TRBJ1-1; D gene ambiguous. The V end was cut by 1 base, the J end by 4 bases, with 7 bases between. Per germline, CDR1 MGHDK and CDR2 SYGVNS. This CDR3 contains 13 residues.

The genes are TRBV7-6 and TRBJ2-5; a weak D match, TRBD2 (6 bases). The V gene lost 1 base and the J gene lost 4 bases, with 16 bases spanning the gap. The CDR3 covers 16 residues. Germline CDR1 reads SGHVS; CDR2 reads FNYEAQ. CDR3 in amino acids: CASSLEGGELGETQYF. The CDR3 DNA follows: TGTGCCAGCAGCTTAGAAGGCGGGGAACTTGGAGAGACCCAGTACTTC.